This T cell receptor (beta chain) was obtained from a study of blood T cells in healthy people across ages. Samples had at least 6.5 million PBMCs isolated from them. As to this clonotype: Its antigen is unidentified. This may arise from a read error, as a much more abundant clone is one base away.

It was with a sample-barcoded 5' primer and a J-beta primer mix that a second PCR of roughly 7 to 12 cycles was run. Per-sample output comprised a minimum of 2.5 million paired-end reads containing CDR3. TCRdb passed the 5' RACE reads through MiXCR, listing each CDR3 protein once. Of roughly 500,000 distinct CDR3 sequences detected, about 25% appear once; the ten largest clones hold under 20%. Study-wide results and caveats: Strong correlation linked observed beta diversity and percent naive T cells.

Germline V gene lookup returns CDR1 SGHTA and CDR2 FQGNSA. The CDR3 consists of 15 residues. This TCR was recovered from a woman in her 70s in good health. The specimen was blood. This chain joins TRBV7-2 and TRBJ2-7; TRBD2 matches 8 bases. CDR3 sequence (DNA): TGTTCCAGCAGTCGAAGCGGGGGCCTCTCCTACGAGCAGTACTTC. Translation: CSSSRSGGLSYEQYF.